The next 5 T cell receptor beta chains were all read from a single sample in a study of blood T cell repertoires in COVID-19. Libraries were prepared by immunoSEQ multiplex PCR; TCRdb keeps only in-frame clonotypes and omits some of them. This table has about 200,000 clones, around 84% appearing once. The sample taken for sequencing was peripheral blood. The receptors were sampled from a man between 60 and 75 years old with acute or convalescent COVID-19.

This chain uses TRBV29-1 with TRBJ1-2, with unresolved D. The CDR3 is 10 residues long. V lost 6 bases and J 8 bases, leaving 10 bases between the germline ends. Per the germline V gene, CDR1 is SQVTM and CDR2 is ANQGSEA. The CDR3, as DNA: TGCAGCGTGTCCGAGGAGGGCTACACCTTC. Translation: CSVSEEGYTF.

This clone has just one count. The V and J genes are TRBV19 and TRBJ2-3; TRBD2 matches 7 bases. Germline assignment: CDR1 LNHDA and CDR2 SQIVND (reference sequence). This CDR3 comprises 14 residues. J lost 1 base, V lost 6 bases, and 4 bases had no gene match. The CDR3 DNA reads TGTGCCAGTAGAACGGCGGGGGGCACAGATACGCAGTATTTT. Amino acids: CASRTAGGTDTQYF.

The chain joins TRBV5-4 to TRBJ2-7; D perhaps matches TRBD1 (5 bases). Germline lookup yields CDR1 SGHNT and CDR2 YYREEE (reference sequence). The CDR3 loop spans 15 amino acids. Trimming took off 0 bases at V and 0 bases at J, with 10 bases between the two ends. CDR3 region: CASSLEQASSYEQYF. Here the CDR3 DNA reads TGTGCCAGCAGCTTGGAACAGGCCAGCTCCTACGAGCAGTACTTC.

The genes are TRBV7-7 and TRBJ2-5; D is perhaps TRBD2 (6 bases). Trimming took off 5 bases at V and 5 bases at J, with 12 bases between the two ends. Germline V gene sequence: CDR1 SSHAT, CDR2 FNYEAQ (reference sequence). The CDR3 spans 13 residues. CDR3 sequence: CASSLGLGETQYF. The CDR3 DNA reads as TGTGCCAGCAGCCTGGGACTGGGGGAGACCCAGTACTTC. Based on the CDR3 plus reference TRBV7-7 and TRBJ2-5, the full variable domain is GAGVSQSPRYKVTKRGQDVTLRCDPISSHATLYWYQQALGQGPEFLTYFNYEAQPDKSGLPSDRFSAERPEGSISTLTIQRTEQRDSAMYRCASSLGLGETQYFGPGTRLLVL.

The J gene is TRBJ2-5, the V gene TRBV7-9, with TRBD2 as a possible D gene (6 bases). With 4 bases removed from V and 3 bases from J, the gap between germline ends came to 12 bases. CDR3 length: 14 amino acids. Germline V gives CDR1 SEHNR, CDR2 FQNEAQ (reference sequence). The CDR3 DNA follows: TGTGCCAGCAGCTCCCAGGGAGGCGAAGAGACCCAGTACTTC. It specifies CASSSQGGEETQYF.